The sequence of this T cell receptor (beta chain) was determined in a study of CXCR3-negative and CXCR3-positive naive CD8 T cells. The study, taken as a whole, reports: Hydrophobicity of TRB CDR3s was greater in CXCR3-positive naive cells than in CXCR3-negative naive cells.

Sorts that each held roughly 300,000 cells were run in triplicate for every CD8+ T cell subset. The naive CD8+ gate required CD45RO-CCR7+CD27+CD95- phenotype. With regard to this clonotype: The antigen is unknown.

The CDR3 runs 13 residues. The germline V gene encodes CDR1 SEHNR and CDR2 FQNEAQ (reference sequence). The authors made the TRB cDNA libraries by 5' RACE using UMI labels. TCRdb reworked the 5' RACE reads into one entry per CDR3 protein, no DNA. The sample has some 54,000 distinct CDR3 sequences. What was sequenced was naive CXCR3+ CD8+ T cells from blood. Subset defined: CD45RO-CCR7+CD27+CD95- naive CD8+ T cells expressing CXCR3 (TNR3+). The clonotype comes from a human donor in good health. Some clones in this sample may be carry-over from other donors' samples. This sequence joins TRBV7-9 and TRBJ2-5; TCRdb's D call of TRBD1 is untestable without DNA. The CDR3 protein is CASRARGQETQYF.